This T cell receptor (beta chain) was identified during a study of shared clonotypes between healthy human individuals. V lost 3 bases, J lost 0 bases, and 12 bases lay in between. Germline CDR1 is ENHRY and CDR2 is SYGVKD. The CDR3 has 17 residues. The assay was immunoSEQ multiplex PCR, and TCRdb's table has in-frame clones only and misses some. The table lists roughly 1,500,000 clones, roughly 98.5% of them singletons. The specimen was naive CD4+ T cells sorted from blood. The subset: CD45RA+ positively selected. V usage is TRBV10-3 and J usage is TRBJ2-6, with D hard to call. This clonotype originated in a man aged 30-40 years in good health. The CDR3 sequence: CAISEGARDSGANVLTF. In DNA form, the CDR3 reads TGTGCCATCAGTGAAGGCGCTCGAGACTCTGGGGCCAACGTCCTGACTTTC.